Here is one T cell receptor (beta chain) with its context. The data originate from a study of blood T cell repertoires in COVID-19. In the study overall: Donors in the United States, Italy and Spain gave samples during acute or convalescent COVID-19. PBMCs, B-cell-depleted T cells, or T cells were the source of the cDNA or gDNA that made up the material.

The junction had 6 bases not matched to a gene; V was cut back by 7 bases and J by 10 bases. The germline V gene has CDR1 LNHDA and CDR2 SQIVND (reference sequence). The CDR3 contains 13 residues. In the source study's methods: Reference gene primer amplification gave nucleated cell count estimates. Clones were read by immunoSEQ multiplex PCR, and TCRdb kept only the in-frame ones, dropping some. The DNA was the basis for D and trimming; V, J and clone size are from that table. The data show roughly 100,000 clones, almost 80% seen once. The specimen was peripheral blood. The genes are TRBV19 and TRBJ1-6; TRBD1 matches at 8 bases. The receptor was isolated from a man aged 55 to 70 with active or convalescent COVID-19. DNA of the CDR3: TGTGCCAGTACCTCGGACAGGGTATCACCCCTCCACTTT. Protein: CASTSDRVSPLHF.